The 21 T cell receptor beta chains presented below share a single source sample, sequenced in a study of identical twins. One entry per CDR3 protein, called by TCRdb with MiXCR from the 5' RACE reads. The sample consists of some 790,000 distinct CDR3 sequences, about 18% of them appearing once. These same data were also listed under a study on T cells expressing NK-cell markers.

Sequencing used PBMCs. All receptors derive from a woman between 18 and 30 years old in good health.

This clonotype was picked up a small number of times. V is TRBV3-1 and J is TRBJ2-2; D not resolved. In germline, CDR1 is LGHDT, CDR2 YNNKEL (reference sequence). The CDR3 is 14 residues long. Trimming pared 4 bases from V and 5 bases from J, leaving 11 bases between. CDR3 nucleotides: TGTGCCAGCAGCCGACCCGACTTAACCGGGGAGCTGTTTTTT. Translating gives CASSRPDLTGELFF.

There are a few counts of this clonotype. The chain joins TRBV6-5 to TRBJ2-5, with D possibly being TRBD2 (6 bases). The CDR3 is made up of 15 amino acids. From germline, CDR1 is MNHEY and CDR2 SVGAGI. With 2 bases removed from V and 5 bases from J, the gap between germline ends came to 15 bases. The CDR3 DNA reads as TGTGCCAGCAGTTACATGGGGGAGGCGACCGAGACCCAGTACTTC. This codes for CASSYMGEATETQYF.

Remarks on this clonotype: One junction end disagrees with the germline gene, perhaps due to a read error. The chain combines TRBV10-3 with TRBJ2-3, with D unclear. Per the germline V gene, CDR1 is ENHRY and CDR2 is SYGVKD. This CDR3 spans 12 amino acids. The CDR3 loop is CAISETSVHLWF. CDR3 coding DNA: TGTGCCATCAGTGAGACGTCGGTCCACCTATGGTTT.

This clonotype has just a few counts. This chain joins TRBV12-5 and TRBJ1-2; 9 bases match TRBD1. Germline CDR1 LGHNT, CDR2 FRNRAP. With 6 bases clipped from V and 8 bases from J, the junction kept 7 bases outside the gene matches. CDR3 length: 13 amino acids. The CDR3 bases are TGTGCTAGTGGGAACGGGACAGGGCGCGGCTACACCTTC. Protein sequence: CASGNGTGRGYTF.

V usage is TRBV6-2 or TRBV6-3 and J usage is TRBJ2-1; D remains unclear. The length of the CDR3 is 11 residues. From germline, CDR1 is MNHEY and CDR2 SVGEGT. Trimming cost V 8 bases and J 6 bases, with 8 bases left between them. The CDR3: CASRALNEQFF. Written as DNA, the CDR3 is TGTGCCAGCCGCGCTCTCAATGAGCAGTTCTTC.

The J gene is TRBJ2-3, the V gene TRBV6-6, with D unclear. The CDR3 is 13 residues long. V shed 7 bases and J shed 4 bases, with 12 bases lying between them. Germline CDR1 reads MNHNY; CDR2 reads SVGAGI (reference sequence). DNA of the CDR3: TGTGCCAGCAAAGACAAGGCCCCAGATACGCAGTATTTT. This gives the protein CASKDKAPDTQYF.

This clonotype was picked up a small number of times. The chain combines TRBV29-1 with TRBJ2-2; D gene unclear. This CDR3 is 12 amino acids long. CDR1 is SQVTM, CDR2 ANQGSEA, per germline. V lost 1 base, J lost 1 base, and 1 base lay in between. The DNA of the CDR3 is TGCAGCGTTGAAGGGAACACCGGGGAGCTGTTTTTT. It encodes CSVEGNTGELFF.

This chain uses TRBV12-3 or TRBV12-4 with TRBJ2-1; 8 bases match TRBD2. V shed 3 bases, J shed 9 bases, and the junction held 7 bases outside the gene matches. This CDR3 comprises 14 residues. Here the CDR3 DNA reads TGTGCCAGCAGTTTCGTGAGACTAGCGCTTGAGCAGTTCTTC. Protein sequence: CASSFVRLALEQFF.

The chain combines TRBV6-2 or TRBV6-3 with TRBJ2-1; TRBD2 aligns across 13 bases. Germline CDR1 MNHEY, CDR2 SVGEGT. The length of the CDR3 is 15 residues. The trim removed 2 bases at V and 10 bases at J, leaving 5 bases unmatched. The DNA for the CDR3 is TGTGCCAGCAGTTACGGTGGGACTAGCGGGGAGGAGCAGTTCTTC. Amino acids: CASSYGGTSGEEQFF.

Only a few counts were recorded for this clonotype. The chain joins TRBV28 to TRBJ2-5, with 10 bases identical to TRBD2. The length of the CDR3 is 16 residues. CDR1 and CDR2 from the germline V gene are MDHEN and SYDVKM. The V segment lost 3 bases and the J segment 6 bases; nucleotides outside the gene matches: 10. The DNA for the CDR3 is TGTGCCAGCAGTTTGATCGGGGCTAGCGGGGGAAAGACCCAGTACTTC. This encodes CASSLIGASGGKTQYF.

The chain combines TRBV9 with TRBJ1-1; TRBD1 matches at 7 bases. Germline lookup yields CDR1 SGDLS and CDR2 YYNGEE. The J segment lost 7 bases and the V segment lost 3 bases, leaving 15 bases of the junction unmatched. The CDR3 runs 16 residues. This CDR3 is CASSAGVGRGRYEAFF. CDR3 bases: TGTGCCAGCAGCGCGGGGGTAGGGAGGGGGCGATATGAAGCTTTCTTT.

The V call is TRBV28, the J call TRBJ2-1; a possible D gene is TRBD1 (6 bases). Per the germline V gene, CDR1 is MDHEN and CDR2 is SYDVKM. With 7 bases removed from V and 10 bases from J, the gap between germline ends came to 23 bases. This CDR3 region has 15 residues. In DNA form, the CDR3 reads TGTGCCAGCACCGAGAGGGGGACGCCGGTTGAAGAGCAGTTCTTC. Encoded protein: CASTERGTPVEEQFF.

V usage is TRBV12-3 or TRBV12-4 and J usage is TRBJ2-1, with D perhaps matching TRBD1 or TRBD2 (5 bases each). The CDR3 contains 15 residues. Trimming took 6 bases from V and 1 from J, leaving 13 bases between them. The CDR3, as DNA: TGTGCCAGCAGGGGGTGGGGGAGTTCCTACAATGAGCAGTTCTTC. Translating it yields CASRGWGSSYNEQFF.

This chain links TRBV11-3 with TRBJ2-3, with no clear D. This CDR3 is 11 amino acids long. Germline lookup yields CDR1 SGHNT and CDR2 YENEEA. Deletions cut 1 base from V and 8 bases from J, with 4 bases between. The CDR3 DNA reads TGTGCCAGCAGCTTAGGGGCTACGCAGTATTTT. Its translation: CASSLGATQYF.

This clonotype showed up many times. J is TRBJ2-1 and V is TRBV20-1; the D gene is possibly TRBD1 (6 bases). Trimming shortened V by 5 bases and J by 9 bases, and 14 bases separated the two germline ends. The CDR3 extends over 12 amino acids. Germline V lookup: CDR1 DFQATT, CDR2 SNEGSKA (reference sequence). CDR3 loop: CSARRQAGEQFF. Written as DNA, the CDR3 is TGCAGTGCTCGTAGACAGGCCGGTGAGCAGTTCTTC.

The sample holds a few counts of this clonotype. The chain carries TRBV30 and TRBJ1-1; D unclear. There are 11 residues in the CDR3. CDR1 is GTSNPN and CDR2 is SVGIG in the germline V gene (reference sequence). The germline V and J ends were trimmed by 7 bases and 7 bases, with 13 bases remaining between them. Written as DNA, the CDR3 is TGTGCCTCCAGACTGGGAAGTGAAGCTTTCTTT. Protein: CASRLGSEAFF.

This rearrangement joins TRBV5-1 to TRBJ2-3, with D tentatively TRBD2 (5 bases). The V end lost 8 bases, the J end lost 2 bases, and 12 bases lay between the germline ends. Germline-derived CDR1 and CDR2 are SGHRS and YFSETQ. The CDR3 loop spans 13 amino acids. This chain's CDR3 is CASLSGLTDTQYF. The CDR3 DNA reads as TGCGCCAGTCTATCCGGACTCACAGATACGCAGTATTTT.

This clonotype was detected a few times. The CDR3 region is CASSSGMGQRNSPLHF. In DNA form, the CDR3 reads TGCGCCAGCAGCTCTGGGATGGGACAGCGTAATTCACCCCTCCACTTT. V usage is TRBV5-1 and J usage is TRBJ1-6, with TRBD1 matching 7 bases. Germline V CDR1 and CDR2: SGHRS, YFSETQ. The CDR3 spans 16 residues. With V trimmed by 3 bases and J by 6 bases, 9 bases remained unmatched.

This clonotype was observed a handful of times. CDR3 in DNA: TGTGCCAGCAGTTTCCACGGCGGAAACACCATATATTTT. Translated: CASSFHGGNTIYF. The chain has TRBV27 and TRBJ1-3, with D unresolved. This CDR3 spans 13 amino acids. V was trimmed by 3 bases and J by 4 bases, leaving 7 bases between them. CDR1 and CDR2 from the germline V gene are MNHEY and SMNVEV (reference sequence).

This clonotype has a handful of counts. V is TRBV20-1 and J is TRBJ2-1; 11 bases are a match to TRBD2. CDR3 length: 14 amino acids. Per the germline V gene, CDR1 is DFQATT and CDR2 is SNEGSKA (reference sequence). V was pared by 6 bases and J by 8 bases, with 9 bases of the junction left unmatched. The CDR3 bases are TGCAGTGCGGTAGCGGGGGGGCCTTGGGATGAGCAGTTCTTC. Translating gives CSAVAGGPWDEQFF.

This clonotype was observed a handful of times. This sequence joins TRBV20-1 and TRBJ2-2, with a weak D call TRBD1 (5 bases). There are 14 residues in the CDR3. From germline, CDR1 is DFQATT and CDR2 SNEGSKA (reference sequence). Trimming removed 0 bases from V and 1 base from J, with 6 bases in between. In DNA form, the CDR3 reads TGCAGTGCTAGAGATCAGGGGAACACCGGGGAGCTGTTTTTT. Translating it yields CSARDQGNTGELFF.